This T cell receptor beta chain was found in a study of regulatory T cells in long-lasting Graves disease (dated by TCRdb to the early 2020s). For the study in its entirety: Patients with newly diagnosed Graves' disease had been on antithyroid drugs for under 3 months. Peripheral blood TCR sequencing and RNA sequencing compared persistent Graves' disease patients with newly diagnosed Graves' disease patients. TCR sequencing covered some 13 persistent and some 20 newly diagnosed Graves' disease patients, around 35 samples in total. The study took place in China and was registered as a clinical trial.

Libraries came from multiplex PCR. The data were produced on an Illumina HiSeq 4000. CDR3 regions were amplified by Arm-PCR with iRepertoire HTBI primers to construct TCR beta libraries. Before sequencing, the PCR products went through gel purification. On the study's bioinformatics: Gene usage analysis of CDR3 amino acid clonotypes relied on the roughly 64 TRBV and 13 to 15 TRBJ segments identified across samples. COPE and FqMerger were used to merge filtered high-quality paired reads into contigs. BLAST was used to align contigs to the IMGT TRBV, TRBD and TRBJ reference genes, and CDR3 was defined following IMGT. Any clonotype with a frequency above 0.1% was counted as a highly expanded clone. Repertoire diversity was measured by Shannon entropy, and V-J evenness by the Gini coefficient. A clonotype was considered public if more than one individual shared it. The raw public reads went through TCRdb reprocessing: fastp at Q25, MiXCR clone calling, in-frame beta chains kept. Entries are consolidated by CDR3 protein sequence, retaining the most common genes and DNA. TCRdb assigned the V and J calls; the authors' analysis was not used. In this sample the table shows 450,000 to 600,000 distinct CDR3 sequences, around an eighth of which occur a single time. Together, the top ten hold about 10% of the sample.

The time point label, as the study defines it: newly diagnosed GD, antithyroid drugs for less than 3 months. RNA was extracted from PBMCs in TRIzol for both TCR sequencing and RNA sequencing. The diagnosis of Graves' disease was made according to American Thyroid Association guidelines. The patients came from an endocrinology department in Xi'an, China. Each patient gave 8.5 to 9.5 milliliters of peripheral blood, collected in an EDTA anticoagulant tube. PBMCs were isolated by Ficoll Paque Plus density gradient separation without further T cell sorting. An Agilent 2100 Bioanalyzer and agarose gel were used to assess RNA quality, and a NanoDrop 2000 was used to measure RNA concentration. V lost 2 bases and J lost 4 bases, and the count of bases not matched to a germline gene is 8. Measured from the cysteine to the phenylalanine, the CDR3 is 18 residues long. Of the read, only the CDR3 DNA is kept; its 54 bases are in frame from base 1. From the germline V gene, CDR1 is ENHRY and CDR2 is SYGVKD.

Remarks on this clonotype: Its antigen has not been determined. No much larger clone exists at a distance of one base, and base qualities are not known.

What the work shows at the level of the full study, not this receptor alone: Lower TCR Shannon entropy and fewer highly expanded clones were observed in persistent Graves' disease patients than in newly diagnosed patients, which suggested clonal expansion. Persistent patients shared more public clonotypes among themselves (2,741) than newly diagnosed patients did (approximately 970). Persistent disease showed preferential use of TRBV28, TRBJ1-2 and TRBJ2-5, whereas newly diagnosed disease favored TRBV20-1 and TRBJ2-1. The small sample size was acknowledged by the authors as a limitation that may reduce accuracy. Sequencing and analysis were restricted to the TCR beta chain. Only peripheral blood was studied, because thyroid tissue, the primary lesion, was inaccessible.

The same data also went into a second study, on T cells in Graves' hyperthyroidism and ophthalmopathy. As noted in the second study: Stable Graves' hyperthyroidism was defined as the absence of progression to ophthalmopathy over 18 months of follow-up. Hyperthyroidism patients were aged 18 to 65 years and newly diagnosed, with disease duration of less than 2 months. Patients with uncontrolled infections, other autoimmune diseases, pregnancy or lactation were excluded. Diagnoses were established on the basis of clinical symptoms, serum thyroxine and TRAb, thyroid ultrasound, and orbital computed tomography. For the first round of RT-PCR on the TCR CDR3, the HTBI primer set was used together with the Qiagen OneStep RT-PCR kit. Most expanded thyroid clonotypes (frequency above 0.001) were also detected in blood, suggesting blood repertoires may reflect thyroid immune responses. A 13 V-J signature model separated ophthalmopathy from stable hyperthyroidism, with roughly 88% sensitivity and roughly 81% specificity in cross-validation and 80%/75% in testing. During validation, the model predicted progression to ophthalmopathy a median of roughly 7.1 months ahead of onset, with more than 60% sensitivity and 72.22% specificity. To identify TCR V-J signatures that set the groups apart, the researchers used a discovery cohort of 100 patients, made up of fewer than 50 with Graves' ophthalmopathy and 57 with stable Graves' hyperthyroidism. Whether ophthalmopathy could be predicted prospectively was tested in an independent validation cohort made up of roughly 19 hyperthyroidism patients plus 17 patients who later progressed to ophthalmopathy. For training and testing, the 100 or so patients in the discovery cohort were randomly divided in a 7:3 ratio. Thyroid tissue and blood T-cell repertoires from six Graves' hyperthyroidism patients were also compared in the study. Once sampling was done, hyperthyroidism patients were given methimazole at a starting dose of 30 mg daily, whereas ophthalmopathy patients were given high-dose intravenous methylprednisolone. Libraries were constructed in a second round of multiplex PCR, after which size selection and purification were performed. Libraries were sequenced paired-end with 100 bp reads on an Illumina HiSeq2000. SOAPnuke was used to process the raw data, removing reads that contained adapters or uncalled bases, had a mean Phred below 15, or lacked an exact match to the constant primer or identifier. COPE v1.2.5 was used to merge the high-quality paired reads, and each unique nucleotide sequence was defined as a clonotype. MiTCR v1.1 was used to align the clonotypes against IMGT TRBV, TRBD and TRBJ reference segments. Analysis was restricted to V-J combinations with a frequency above 0.0001, which covered 99.2% of repertoires. The TCS score was defined as the ratio of F50 (clonal expansion) to E x V (chaos), calculated using BLOSUM62-based TCRdist between CDR3 peptides within each V-J. Welch's t-statistics and random forest reduced roughly 540 V-J features to 10 to 15, which were used in a naive Bayes classifier (R e1071). Sample size was not statistically predetermined, and investigators were not blinded to group allocation. According to the paper, TCR Vbeta CDR3 sequencing was carried out on 135 peripheral blood samples, which came from more than 40 ophthalmopathy, roughly 75 hyperthyroidism and 17 progressor patients.

The sequences come from peripheral blood mononuclear cells (PBMCs), collected at new diagnosis, from a patient treated with antithyroid drugs. The V and J genes are TRBV10-3 and TRBJ2-2, and TRBD2 aligns with 12 junction nucleotides. The clonotype originates from a man between 25 and 39 years old with Graves disease. Donor details come from another sample of the same person, matched by shared clones. The CDR3 reads CAISEIPSGRGFTGELFF. The DNA sequence is given as TGTGCCATCAGTGAGATCCCTAGCGGGAGGGGGTTCACCGGGGAGCTGTTTTTT.